The 7 T cell receptor beta chains given below trace back to one sample, sequenced in a study of post-analysis software for immune sequencing data. Study-level findings and limits: Among four or five TRBV segments more frequent in patients than controls were TRBV5-6, TRBV5-1 and TRBV20-1.

Unique-molecular-identifier-tagged TCR beta cDNA libraries were used. TCRdb recomputed calls from the PCR reads with MiXCR, one row per CDR3 protein. The table includes under 650,000 distinct CDR3 sequences, roughly 40% detected once. Their cognate antigens are unknown. Sequencing was done on a sample of blood. Receptor source: a girl aged 5-17 years with multiple sclerosis.

This CDR3 reads CASSQDLLGQVETQYF. The DNA of the CDR3 is TGCGCCAGCAGCCAAGACCTGTTGGGCCAGGTGGAGACCCAGTACTTC. The chain couples TRBV4-1 to TRBJ2-5; D is undetermined. The CDR3 runs 16 residues. The V and J ends lost 0 bases and 5 bases respectively, with 16 bases between them. Germline V gene data show CDR1 as MGHRA and CDR2 as YSYEKL.

The V call is TRBV2, the J call TRBJ2-7; 9 positions match TRBD1. CDR3 size: 14 residues. Germline CDR1 reads SNHLY; CDR2 reads FYNNEI. The trim removed 5 bases at V and 5 bases at J, leaving 7 bases unmatched. The CDR3 here is CASSQTGGGHEQYF. The CDR3 coding sequence is TGTGCCAGCAGTCAAACAGGGGGCGGACACGAGCAGTACTTC.

J is TRBJ2-3 and V is TRBV12-3 or TRBV12-4; TRBD1 is a possible D gene (6 bases). The CDR3 spans 16 residues. With 5 bases removed from V and 4 bases from J, the gap between germline ends came to 19 bases. CDR3: CASSIQAGVGADTQYF. The CDR3, as DNA: TGTGCCAGCAGTATCCAGGCAGGGGTTGGAGCAGATACGCAGTATTTT.

This clonotype has a single count. CDR3 DNA: TGCGCCAGCAGCTTGGACGGATCGGATGGCTACACCTTC. It translates to CASSLDGSDGYTF. V usage is TRBV5-1 and J usage is TRBJ1-2; D uncertain. The V and J ends lost 0 bases and 6 bases respectively, with 9 bases between them. CDR1 SGHRS and CDR2 YFSETQ come from the germline V gene. The CDR3 covers 13 residues.

This clonotype was seen a handful of times. The V gene is TRBV5-6, the J gene TRBJ2-1; possibly TRBD2 for D (5 bases). The CDR3 runs to 14 residues. CDR1 is SGHDT and CDR2 is YYEEEE in the germline V gene. Trimming stripped 4 bases from V and 2 bases from J, with 10 bases between. CDR3 loop: CASSPLGAYNEQFF. The CDR3 DNA reads TGTGCCAGCAGCCCCCTCGGGGCCTACAATGAGCAGTTCTTC.

The chain couples TRBV7-9 to TRBJ1-6, with a weak D call TRBD1 (5 bases). Germline CDR1 is SEHNR and CDR2 is FQNEAQ (reference sequence). The CDR3 runs to 15 residues. V gave up 4 bases and J gave up 9 bases, with 16 bases separating them. The DNA for the CDR3 is TGTGCCAGCAGCTCTCTGACAGAGGGAGGTTCACCCCTCCACTTT. This sequence encodes CASSSLTEGGSPLHF.

The chain has TRBV6-5 and TRBJ1-4; the D gene is possibly TRBD1 (5 bases). The V and J ends lost 6 bases and 8 bases respectively, with 10 bases between them. CDR1 is MNHEY and CDR2 is SVGAGI in the germline V gene. The CDR3 is made up of 12 amino acids. The CDR3 loop reads CASSRGMEKLFF. The DNA for the CDR3 is TGTGCCAGCAGCCGGGGGATGGAAAAACTGTTTTTT.